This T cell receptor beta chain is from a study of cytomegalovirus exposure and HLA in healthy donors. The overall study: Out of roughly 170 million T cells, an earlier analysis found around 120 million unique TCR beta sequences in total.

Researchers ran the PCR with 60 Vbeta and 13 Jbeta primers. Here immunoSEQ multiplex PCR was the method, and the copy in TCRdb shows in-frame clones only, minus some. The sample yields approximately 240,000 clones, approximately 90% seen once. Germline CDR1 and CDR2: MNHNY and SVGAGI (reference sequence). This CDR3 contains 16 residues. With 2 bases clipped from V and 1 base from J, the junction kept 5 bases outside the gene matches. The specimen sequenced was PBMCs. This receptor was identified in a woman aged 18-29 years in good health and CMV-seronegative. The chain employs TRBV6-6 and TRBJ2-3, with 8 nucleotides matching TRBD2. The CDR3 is CASSYLPAGGTDTQYF. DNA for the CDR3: TGTGCCAGCAGTTACCTCCCAGCGGGGGGCACAGATACGCAGTATTTT.